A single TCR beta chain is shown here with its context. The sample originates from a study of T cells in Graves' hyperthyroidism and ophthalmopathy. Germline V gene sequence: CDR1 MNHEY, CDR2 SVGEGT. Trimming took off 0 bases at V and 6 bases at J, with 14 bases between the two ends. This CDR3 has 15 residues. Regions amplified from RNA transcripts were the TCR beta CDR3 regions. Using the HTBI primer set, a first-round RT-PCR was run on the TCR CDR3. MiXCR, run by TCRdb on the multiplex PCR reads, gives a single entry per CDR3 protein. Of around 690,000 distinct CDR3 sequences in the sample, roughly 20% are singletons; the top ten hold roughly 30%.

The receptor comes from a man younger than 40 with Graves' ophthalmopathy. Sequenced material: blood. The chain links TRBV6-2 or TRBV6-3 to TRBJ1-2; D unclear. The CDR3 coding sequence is TGTGCCAGCAGTTACTCGACGCTAGGGTCTAATGGCTACACCTTC. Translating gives CASSYSTLGSNGYTF.